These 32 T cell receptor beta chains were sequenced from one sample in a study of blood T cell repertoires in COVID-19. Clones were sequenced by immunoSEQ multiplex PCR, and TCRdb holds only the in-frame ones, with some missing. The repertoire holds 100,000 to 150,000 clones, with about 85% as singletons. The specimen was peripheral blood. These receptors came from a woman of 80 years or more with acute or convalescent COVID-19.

The CDR3 reads CASSQGHLAGELFF. CDR3 sequence (DNA): TGTGCCAGCAGCCAAGGACATTTGGCCGGGGAGCTGTTTTTT. The chain couples TRBV14 to TRBJ2-2; D is undetermined. The germline CDR1 and CDR2 sequences are SGHDN and FVKESK. V lost 1 base and J 6 bases, leaving 9 bases between the germline ends. This CDR3 contains 14 residues.

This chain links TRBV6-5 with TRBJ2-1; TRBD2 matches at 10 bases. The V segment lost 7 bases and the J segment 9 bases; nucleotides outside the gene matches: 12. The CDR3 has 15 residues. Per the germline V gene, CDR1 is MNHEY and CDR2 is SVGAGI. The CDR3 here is CASTFSSGGPSEQFF. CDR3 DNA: TGTGCCAGCACCTTTTCTAGCGGGGGTCCTAGTGAGCAGTTCTTC.

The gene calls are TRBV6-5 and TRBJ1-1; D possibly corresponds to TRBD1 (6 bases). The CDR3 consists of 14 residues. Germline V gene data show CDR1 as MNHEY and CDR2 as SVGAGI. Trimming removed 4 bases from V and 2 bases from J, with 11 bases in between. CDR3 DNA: TGTGCCAGCAGTTGGGACACAGGAAACACTGAAGCTTTCTTT. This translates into CASSWDTGNTEAFF.

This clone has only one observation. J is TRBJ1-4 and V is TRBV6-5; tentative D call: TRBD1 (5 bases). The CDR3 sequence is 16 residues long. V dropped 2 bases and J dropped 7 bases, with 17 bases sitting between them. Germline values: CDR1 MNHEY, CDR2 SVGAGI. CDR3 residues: CASSYGLGRRAEKLFF. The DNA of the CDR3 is TGTGCCAGCAGTTACGGTCTCGGTCGCAGGGCTGAAAAACTGTTTTTT.

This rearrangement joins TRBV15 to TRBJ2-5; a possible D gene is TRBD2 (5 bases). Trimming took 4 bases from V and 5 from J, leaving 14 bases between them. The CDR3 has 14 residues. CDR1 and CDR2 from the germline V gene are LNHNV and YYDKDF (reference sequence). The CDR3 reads CATSILAQGETQYF. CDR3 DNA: TGTGCCACCAGCATCCTAGCCCAAGGGGAGACCCAGTACTTC.

CDR3 protein: CASSYPSQGALGYTF. CDR3 nucleotide sequence: TGTGCCAGCAGTTACCCCTCCCAGGGGGCGCTTGGCTACACCTTC. The gene calls are TRBV6-5 and TRBJ1-2; 8 positions match TRBD1. The germline CDR1 and CDR2 sequences are MNHEY and SVGAGI. The junction had 9 bases not matched to a gene; V was cut back by 2 bases and J by 7 bases. The CDR3 has 15 residues.

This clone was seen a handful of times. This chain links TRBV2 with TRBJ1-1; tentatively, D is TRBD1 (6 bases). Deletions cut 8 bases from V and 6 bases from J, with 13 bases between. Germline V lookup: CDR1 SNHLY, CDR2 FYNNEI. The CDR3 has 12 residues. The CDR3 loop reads CASGPQGAEAFF. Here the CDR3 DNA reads TGTGCCAGCGGGCCACAGGGAGCTGAAGCTTTCTTT.

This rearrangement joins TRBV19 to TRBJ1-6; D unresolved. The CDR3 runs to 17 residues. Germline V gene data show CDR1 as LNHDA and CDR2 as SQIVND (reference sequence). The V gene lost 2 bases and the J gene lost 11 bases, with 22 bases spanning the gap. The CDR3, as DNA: TGTGCCAGTAGTATACTCCGGAGGCCCCGCATAGCGGCACCCCTCCACTTT. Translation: CASSILRRPRIAAPLHF.

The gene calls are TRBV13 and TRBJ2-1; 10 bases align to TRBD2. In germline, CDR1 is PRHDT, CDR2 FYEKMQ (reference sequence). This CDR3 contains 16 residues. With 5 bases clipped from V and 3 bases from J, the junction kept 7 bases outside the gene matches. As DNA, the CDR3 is TGTGCCAGCAGCACATCTAGCGGGGGCCGCTACAATGAGCAGTTCTTC. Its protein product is CASSTSSGGRYNEQFF.

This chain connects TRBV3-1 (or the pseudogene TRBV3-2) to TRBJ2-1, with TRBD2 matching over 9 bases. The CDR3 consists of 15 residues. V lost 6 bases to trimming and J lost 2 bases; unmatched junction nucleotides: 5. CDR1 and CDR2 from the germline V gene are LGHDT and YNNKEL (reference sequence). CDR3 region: CASRRRTSAYNEQFF. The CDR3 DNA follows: TGTGCCAGCAGGAGACGGACTAGCGCCTACAATGAGCAGTTCTTC.

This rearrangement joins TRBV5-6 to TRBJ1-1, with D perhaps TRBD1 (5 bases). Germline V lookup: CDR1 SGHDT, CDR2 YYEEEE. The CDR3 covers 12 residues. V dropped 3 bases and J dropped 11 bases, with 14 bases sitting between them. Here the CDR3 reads CASSWGVGQAFF. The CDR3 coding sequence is TGTGCCAGCAGCTGGGGGGTGGGTCAGGCTTTCTTT.

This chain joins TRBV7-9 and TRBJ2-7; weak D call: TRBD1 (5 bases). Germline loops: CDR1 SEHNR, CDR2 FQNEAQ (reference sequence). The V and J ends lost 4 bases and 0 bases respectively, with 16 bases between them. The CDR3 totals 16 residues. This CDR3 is CASSSPQGIPSYEQYF. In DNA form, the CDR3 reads TGTGCCAGCAGCTCCCCCCAGGGTATCCCCTCCTACGAGCAGTACTTC.

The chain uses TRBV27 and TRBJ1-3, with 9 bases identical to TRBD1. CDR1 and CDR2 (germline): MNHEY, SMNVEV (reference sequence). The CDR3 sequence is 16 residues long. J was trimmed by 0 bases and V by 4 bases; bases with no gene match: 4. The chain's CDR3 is CASSSTGGISGNTIYF. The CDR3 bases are TGTGCCAGCAGTTCGACAGGGGGAATCTCTGGAAACACCATATATTTT.

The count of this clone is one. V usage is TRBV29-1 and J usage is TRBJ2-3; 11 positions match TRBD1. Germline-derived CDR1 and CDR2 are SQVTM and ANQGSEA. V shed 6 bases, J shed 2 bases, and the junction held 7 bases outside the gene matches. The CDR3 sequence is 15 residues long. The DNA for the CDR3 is TGCAGCGTGACCGGGACAGGGGGACCCACAGATACGCAGTATTTT. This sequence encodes CSVTGTGGPTDTQYF.

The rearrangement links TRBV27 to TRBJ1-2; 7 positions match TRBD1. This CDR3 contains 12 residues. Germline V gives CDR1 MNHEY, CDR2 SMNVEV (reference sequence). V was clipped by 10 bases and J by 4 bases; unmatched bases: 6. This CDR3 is CATRTGGYGYTF. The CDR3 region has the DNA TGTGCCACCCGGACAGGAGGCTATGGCTACACCTTC.

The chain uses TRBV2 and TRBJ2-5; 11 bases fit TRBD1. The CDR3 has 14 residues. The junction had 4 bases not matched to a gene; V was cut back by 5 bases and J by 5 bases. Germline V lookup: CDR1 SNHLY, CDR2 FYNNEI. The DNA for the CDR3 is TGTGCCAGCAGTCTGGACAGGGGGCACGAGACCCAGTACTTC. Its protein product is CASSLDRGHETQYF.

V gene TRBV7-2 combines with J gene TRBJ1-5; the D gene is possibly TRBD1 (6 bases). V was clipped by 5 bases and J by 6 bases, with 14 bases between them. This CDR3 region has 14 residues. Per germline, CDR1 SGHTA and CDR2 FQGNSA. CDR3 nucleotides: TGTGCCAGCAGCCTGACCCAGGGGTTTCAGCCCCAGCATTTT. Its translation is CASSLTQGFQPQHF.

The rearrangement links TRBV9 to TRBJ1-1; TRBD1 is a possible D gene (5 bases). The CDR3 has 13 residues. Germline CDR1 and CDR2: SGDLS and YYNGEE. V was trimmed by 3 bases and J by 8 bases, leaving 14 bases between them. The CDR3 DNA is TGTGCCAGCAGCGGCCACCGGGGGGGGGAAGCTTTCTTT. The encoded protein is CASSGHRGGEAFF.

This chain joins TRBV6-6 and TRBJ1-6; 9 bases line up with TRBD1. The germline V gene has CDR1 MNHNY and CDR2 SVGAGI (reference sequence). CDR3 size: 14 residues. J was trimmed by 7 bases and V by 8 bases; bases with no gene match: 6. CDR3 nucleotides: TGTGCCAGCTGGGTGGACAGGGGCAATTCACCCCTCCACTTT. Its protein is CASWVDRGNSPLHF.

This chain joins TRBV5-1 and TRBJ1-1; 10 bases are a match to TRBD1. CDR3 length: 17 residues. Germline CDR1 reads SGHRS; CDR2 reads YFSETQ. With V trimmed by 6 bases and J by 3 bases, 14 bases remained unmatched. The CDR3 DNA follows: TGCGCCAGCACACTGGGTGGGACAGGGGTATGGCACACTGAAGCTTTCTTT. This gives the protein CASTLGGTGVWHTEAFF.

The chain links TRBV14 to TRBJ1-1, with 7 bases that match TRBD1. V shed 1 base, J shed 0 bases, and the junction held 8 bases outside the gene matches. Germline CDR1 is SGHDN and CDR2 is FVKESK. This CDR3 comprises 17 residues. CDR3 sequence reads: CASSQGGFGTVNTEAFF. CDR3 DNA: TGTGCCAGCAGCCAAGGGGGATTTGGGACAGTGAACACTGAAGCTTTCTTT.

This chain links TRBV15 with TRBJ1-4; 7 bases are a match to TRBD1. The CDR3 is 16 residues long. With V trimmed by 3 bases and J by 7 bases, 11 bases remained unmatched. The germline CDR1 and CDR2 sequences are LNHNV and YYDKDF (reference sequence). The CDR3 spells CATSRGVDRAAEKLFF. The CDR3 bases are TGTGCCACCAGCAGGGGGGTCGACAGGGCGGCTGAAAAACTGTTTTTT.

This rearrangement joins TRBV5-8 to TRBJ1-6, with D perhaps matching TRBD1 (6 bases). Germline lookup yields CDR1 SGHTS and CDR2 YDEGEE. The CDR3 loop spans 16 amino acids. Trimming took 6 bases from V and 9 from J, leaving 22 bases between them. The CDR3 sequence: CASKPTGTLVFSPLHF. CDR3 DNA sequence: TGTGCCAGCAAACCAACCGGGACATTAGTATTTTCACCCCTCCACTTT.

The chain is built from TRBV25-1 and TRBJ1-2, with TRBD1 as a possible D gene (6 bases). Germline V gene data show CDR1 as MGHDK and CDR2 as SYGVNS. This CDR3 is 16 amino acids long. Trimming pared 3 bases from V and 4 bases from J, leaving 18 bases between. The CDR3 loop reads CASSDPSTGTIYGYTF. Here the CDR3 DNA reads TGTGCCAGCAGTGACCCTAGTACCGGGACAATCTATGGCTACACCTTC.

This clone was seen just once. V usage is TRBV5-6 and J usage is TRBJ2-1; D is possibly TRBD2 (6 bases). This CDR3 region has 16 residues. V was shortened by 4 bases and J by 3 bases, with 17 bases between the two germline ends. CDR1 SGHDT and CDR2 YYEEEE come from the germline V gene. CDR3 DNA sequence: TGTGCCAGCAGCGGTGATTCCGGGACTGTCTACAATGAGCAGTTCTTC. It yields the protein CASSGDSGTVYNEQFF.

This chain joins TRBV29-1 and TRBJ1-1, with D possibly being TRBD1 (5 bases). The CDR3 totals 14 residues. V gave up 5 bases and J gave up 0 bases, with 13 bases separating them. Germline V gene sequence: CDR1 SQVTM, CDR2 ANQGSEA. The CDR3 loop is CSVRREQVNTEAFF. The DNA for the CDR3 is TGCAGCGTTCGGAGGGAACAGGTGAACACTGAAGCTTTCTTT.

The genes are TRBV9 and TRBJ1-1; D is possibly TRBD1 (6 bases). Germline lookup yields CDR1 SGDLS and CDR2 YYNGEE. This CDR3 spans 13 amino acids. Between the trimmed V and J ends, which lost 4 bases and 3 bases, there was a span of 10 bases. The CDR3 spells CASSQTGYTEAFF. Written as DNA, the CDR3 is TGTGCCAGCAGCCAAACAGGGTACACTGAAGCTTTCTTT.

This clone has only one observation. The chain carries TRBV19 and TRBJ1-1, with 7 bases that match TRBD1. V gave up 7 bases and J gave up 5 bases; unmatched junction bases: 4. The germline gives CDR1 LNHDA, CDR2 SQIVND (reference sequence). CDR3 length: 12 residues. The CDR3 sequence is CASNRGNTEAFF. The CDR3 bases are TGTGCCAGTAACAGGGGTAATACTGAAGCTTTCTTT. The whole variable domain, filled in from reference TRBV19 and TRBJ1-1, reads DGGITQSPKYLFRKEGQNVTLSCEQNLNHDAMYWYRQDPGQGLRLIYYSQIVNDFQKGDIAEGYSVSREKKESFPLTVTSAQKNPTAFYLCASNRGNTEAFFGQGTRLTVV.

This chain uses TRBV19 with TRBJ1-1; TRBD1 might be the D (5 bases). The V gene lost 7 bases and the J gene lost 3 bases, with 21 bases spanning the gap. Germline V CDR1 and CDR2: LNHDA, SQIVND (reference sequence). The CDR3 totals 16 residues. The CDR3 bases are TGTGCCAGTACCGACTCATCGCGCGGGGGGTACACTGAAGCTTTCTTT. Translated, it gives CASTDSSRGGYTEAFF.

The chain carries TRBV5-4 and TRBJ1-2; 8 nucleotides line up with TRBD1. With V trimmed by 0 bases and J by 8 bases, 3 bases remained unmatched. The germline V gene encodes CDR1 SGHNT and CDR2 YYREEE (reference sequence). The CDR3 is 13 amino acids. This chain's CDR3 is CASSLAGGRGYTF. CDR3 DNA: TGTGCCAGCAGCTTGGCAGGGGGCAGAGGCTACACCTTC.

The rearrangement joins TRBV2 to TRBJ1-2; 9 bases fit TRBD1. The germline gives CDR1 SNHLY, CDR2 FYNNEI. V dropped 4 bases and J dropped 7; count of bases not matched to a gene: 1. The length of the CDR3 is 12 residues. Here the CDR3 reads CASSGQGGGYTF. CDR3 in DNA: TGTGCCAGCAGTGGACAGGGGGGTGGCTACACCTTC.

In DNA form, the CDR3 reads TGCGCCAGCAGCTTTGGCCCGGGGACTACCTACGAGCAGTACGTC. Translated, it gives CASSFGPGTTYEQYV. This chain uses TRBV5-1 with TRBJ2-7, with TRBD2 identical over 7 bases. With 2 bases clipped from V and 2 bases from J, the junction kept 7 bases outside the gene matches. The V gene's germline CDR1 is SGHRS and CDR2 YFSETQ. The CDR3 is 15 amino acids.